The rows below give T cell receptor beta chains drawn from one sample of a study of CD8+ T cells in alopecia areata. The table came from immunoSEQ multiplex PCR; TCRdb's copy has only in-frame clones and leaves some out. The data show about 200,000 clones, 50% to 60% seen once. The specimen was CD4+ T cells sorted from blood, collected at week 0. These receptors came from a human donor with alopecia areata. Each CDR3 is given with its conserved first and last residue.

cdr3_aa: CASSLAGSVNTEAFF
v_call: TRBV7-9
j_call: TRBJ1-1

cdr3_aa: CASSLNWLEQFF
v_call: TRBV7-9
j_call: TRBJ2-1

cdr3_aa: CASSPVDQRDGYGYTF
v_call: TRBV5-1
j_call: TRBJ1-2

cdr3_aa: CASSTRTYNEQFF
v_call: TRBV7-9
j_call: TRBJ2-1

cdr3_aa: CASSVTGATGGTQYF
v_call: TRBV9
j_call: TRBJ2-5

cdr3_aa: CASSGEFGELFF
v_call: TRBV2
j_call: TRBJ2-2

cdr3_aa: CASSSGTATNEKLFF
v_call: TRBV5-1
j_call: TRBJ1-4

cdr3_aa: CASSVGDSSGNTIYF
v_call: TRBV9
j_call: TRBJ1-3

cdr3_aa: CASSRAPSQGDQPQHF
v_call: TRBV5-6
j_call: TRBJ1-5

cdr3_aa: CASSSLDNTEAFF
v_call: TRBV7-9
j_call: TRBJ1-1

cdr3_aa: CASSLGGLNTDTQYF
v_call: TRBV5-1
j_call: TRBJ2-3

cdr3_aa: CASSRPRGNTEAFF
v_call: TRBV7-2
j_call: TRBJ1-1

cdr3_aa: CASSPGQGAHLTF
v_call: TRBV2
j_call: TRBJ2-6

cdr3_aa: CASLVSRNTDTQYF
v_call: TRBV6-1
j_call: TRBJ2-3

cdr3_aa: CASRPGDTGELFF
v_call: TRBV6-1
j_call: TRBJ2-2

cdr3_aa: CASSLRAVNTEAFF
v_call: TRBV27
j_call: TRBJ1-1

cdr3_aa: CSVEVGPQGEKLFF
v_call: TRBV29-1
j_call: TRBJ1-4

cdr3_aa: CASRPLWVNGYTF
v_call: TRBV7-9
j_call: TRBJ1-2

cdr3_aa: CASRVGREAFF
v_call: TRBV5-1
j_call: TRBJ1-1

cdr3_aa: CASSFRQDLTDTQYF
v_call: TRBV5-1
j_call: TRBJ2-3

cdr3_aa: CASSTGNGYTF
v_call: TRBV18
j_call: TRBJ1-2

cdr3_aa: CASSVGPGKNTEAFF
v_call: TRBV9
j_call: TRBJ1-1

cdr3_aa: CASSRQGLYEQYF
v_call: TRBV7-2
j_call: TRBJ2-7

cdr3_aa: CASSLGRNEGSYEQYF
v_call: TRBV5-1
j_call: TRBJ2-7

cdr3_aa: CAWTRGRQYEQYF
v_call: TRBV30
j_call: TRBJ2-7

cdr3_aa: CASSLDAGSSYEQYF
v_call: TRBV5-1
j_call: TRBJ2-7

cdr3_aa: CASSSAGRLASYNEQFF
v_call: TRBV7-8
j_call: TRBJ2-1

cdr3_aa: CSVAGQETQYF
v_call: TRBV29-1
j_call: TRBJ2-5

cdr3_aa: CASSIRAGYDEQFF
v_call: TRBV19
j_call: TRBJ2-1

cdr3_aa: CASSLVQGARGHEQFF
v_call: TRBV11-2
j_call: TRBJ2-1

cdr3_aa: CASSVDGAGRTDTQYF
v_call: TRBV9
j_call: TRBJ2-3

cdr3_aa: CASSPRQGAIGYTF
v_call: TRBV9
j_call: TRBJ1-2

cdr3_aa: CASSQVERDGDTQYF
v_call: TRBV4-1
j_call: TRBJ2-3

cdr3_aa: CASSYGRGIQETQYF
v_call: TRBV6-6
j_call: TRBJ2-5

cdr3_aa: CASSERRRAWLEQYF
v_call: TRBV2
j_call: TRBJ2-7

cdr3_aa: CASSDQRESKDTQYF
v_call: TRBV5-4
j_call: TRBJ2-3

cdr3_aa: CASSIRLTGLDEKLFF
v_call: TRBV7-8
j_call: TRBJ1-4

cdr3_aa: CASSGSGSNQPQHF
v_call: TRBV7-9
j_call: TRBJ1-5

cdr3_aa: CASSGTGQETQYF
v_call: TRBV2
j_call: TRBJ2-5

cdr3_aa: CASSLVGPGGYTF
v_call: TRBV5-6
j_call: TRBJ1-2

cdr3_aa: CASSRVLGLAFF
v_call: TRBV4-1
j_call: TRBJ1-1

cdr3_aa: CASSPQGAYEQYF
v_call: TRBV25-1
j_call: TRBJ2-7

cdr3_aa: CSVEDRGQETQYF
v_call: TRBV29-1
j_call: TRBJ2-5

cdr3_aa: CASSQARVGYTF
v_call: TRBV4-1
j_call: TRBJ1-2

cdr3_aa: CASSEQVAAKNIQYF
v_call: TRBV2
j_call: TRBJ2-4

cdr3_aa: CASSRGDTGRSYNEQFF
v_call: TRBV5-4
j_call: TRBJ2-1